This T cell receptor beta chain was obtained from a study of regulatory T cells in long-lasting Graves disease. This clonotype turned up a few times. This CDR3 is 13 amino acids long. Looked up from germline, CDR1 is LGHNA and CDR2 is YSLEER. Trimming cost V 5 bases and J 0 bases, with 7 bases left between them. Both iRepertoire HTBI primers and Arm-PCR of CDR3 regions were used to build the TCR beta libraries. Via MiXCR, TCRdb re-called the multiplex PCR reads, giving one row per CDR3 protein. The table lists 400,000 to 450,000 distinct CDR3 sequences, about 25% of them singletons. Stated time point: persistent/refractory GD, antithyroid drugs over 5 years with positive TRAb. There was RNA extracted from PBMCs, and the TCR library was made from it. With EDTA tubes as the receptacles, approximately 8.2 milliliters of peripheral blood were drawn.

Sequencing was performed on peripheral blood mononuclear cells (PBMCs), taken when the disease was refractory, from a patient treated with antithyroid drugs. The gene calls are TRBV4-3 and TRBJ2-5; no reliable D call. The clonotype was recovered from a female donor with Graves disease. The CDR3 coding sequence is TGCGCCAGCAGCAGCACCTACCAAGAGACCCAGTACTTC. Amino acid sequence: CASSSTYQETQYF.